Below, 5 T cell receptor beta chains from the same sample are listed, as sequenced in a study of blood T cell repertoires in COVID-19 (dated by TCRdb to the early 2020s). The receptor library was made with the immunoSEQ multiplex PCR assay. Entries here come from immuneACCESS through TCRdb and include only in-frame sequences with V and J called. Some clones fail to appear in such tables; in the studies checked, an unresolved V gene covers under half of the shortfall, and the cause of the remainder is unknown. This sample has around 250,000 clones in its table, and around 80% of those were observed once. Roughly 4% of the sample rests with the top ten. The sample comprised PBMCs or T cells enriched from blood (not recorded which). The receptors come from a man aged 25 to 40 with acute COVID-19.

V usage is TRBV18 and J usage is TRBJ2-3; D may be TRBD2 (6 bases). Trimming left V 4 bases short and J 3 bases short, with 14 bases between. Looked up from germline, CDR1 is KGHSH and CDR2 is LQKENI. This CDR3 comprises 15 residues. DNA of the CDR3: TGTGCCAGCTCACTTGACCCGGGGGAAACAGATACGCAGTATTTT. Protein: CASSLDPGETDTQYF.

The J gene is TRBJ1-1, the V gene TRBV29-1, with 9 bases matching TRBD1. Germline assignment: CDR1 SQVTM and CDR2 ANQGSEA. The trim removed 7 bases at V and 4 bases at J, leaving 4 bases unmatched. The CDR3 runs 12 residues. This chain's CDR3 is CSGGQGSTEAFF. DNA for the CDR3: TGCAGCGGAGGACAGGGGAGCACTGAAGCTTTCTTT. The full variable domain, in which reference TRBV29-1 and TRBJ1-1 provide the parts outside the CDR3, is SAVISQKPSRDICQRGTSLTIQCQVDSQVTMMFWYRQQPGQSLTLIATANQGSEATYESGFVIDKFPISRPNLTFSTLTVSNMSPEDSSIYLCSGGQGSTEAFFGQGTRLTVV.

This clone was picked up a small number of times. The same CDR3 can be traced to other DNA sequences in this sample. V and J are TRBV5-1 and TRBJ2-1, with 10 nucleotides matching TRBD2. Germline lookup yields CDR1 SGHRS and CDR2 YFSETQ. The trim removed 0 bases at V and 7 bases at J, leaving 1 base unmatched. The CDR3 length is 14 residues. CDR3 protein: CASSLASGGNEQFF. CDR3 nucleotides: TGCGCCAGCAGCTTGGCTAGCGGGGGTAATGAGCAGTTCTTC.

The rearrangement joins TRBV19 to TRBJ2-4, with 8 bases aligning to TRBD2. This CDR3 spans 16 amino acids. Germline-derived CDR1 and CDR2 are LNHDA and SQIVND (reference sequence). V was pared by 0 bases and J by 7 bases, with 8 bases of the junction left unmatched. In nucleotides, the CDR3 is TGTGCCAGTAGTATAGATTACAGCGGGGGAATGAACATTCAGTACTTC. Translated: CASSIDYSGGMNIQYF.

In nucleotides, the CDR3 is TGTGCCAGCATTTTGACAGGGGCTGACGGTTCACCCCTCCACTTT. Translation: CASILTGADGSPLHF. V usage is TRBV6-5 and J usage is TRBJ1-6; 8 bases are a match to TRBD1. J was trimmed by 9 bases and V by 7 bases; bases with no gene match: 11. CDR1 is MNHEY and CDR2 is SVGAGI in the germline V gene. The CDR3 totals 15 residues.